These T cell receptor beta chains were read from a single sample in a study of a mutant IDH1 vaccine in newly diagnosed glioma. Sequencing was performed with immunoSEQ multiplex PCR; in TCRdb, only in-frame clones are kept and a portion is missing. Of tens of thousands of clones detected, 75% to 90% appear once; the ten largest clones hold around 1.5%. Antigens for these TCRs are unknown. This sample comprised PBMCs, obtained from a glioma patient whose treatment included an IDH1 peptide vaccine. The receptors here all came from a man between 35 and 55 years old with glioma. Both conserved end residues are part of each CDR3. The order of the fields is J gene, clone size, V gene, D gene, CDR3 protein, CDR3 DNA. A D gene is named only where the DNA matches it firmly. Size tells how often a clone was seen (once, few, many) or the class of an expanded clone, and some rows leave it out.

TRBJ2-6,-,TRBV4-2,TRBD1,CASSPTGVGANVLTF,TGTGCCAGCAGCCCCACAGGGGTTGGGGCCAACGTCCTGACTTTC
TRBJ2-1,-,TRBV4-1,-,CASSQDISLRSLDEQFF,TGCGCCAGCAGCCAAGATATATCCTTGCGGTCTTTGGATGAGCAGTTCTTC
TRBJ2-2,-,TRBV7-8,-,CASSLTRGPNTGELFF,TGTGCCAGCAGCCTAACGAGGGGACCAAACACCGGGGAGCTGTTTTTT
TRBJ2-7,-,TRBV7-2,-,CASSLGRYEQYF,TGTGCCAGCAGCTTAGGAAGATACGAGCAGTACTTC
TRBJ1-1,-,TRBV7-9,-,CASSSKGGFGTEAFF,TGTGCCAGCAGTAGTAAGGGGGGGTTTGGCACTGAAGCTTTCTTT
TRBJ1-4,-,TRBV7-2,-,CASSQTANNEKLFF,TGTGCCAGCAGCCAGACAGCTAATAATGAAAAACTGTTTTTT
TRBJ2-3,-,TRBV29-1,-,CSARVGTDTQYF,TGCAGCGCCCGAGTGGGCACAGATACGCAGTATTTT
TRBJ1-1,-,TRBV7-3,-,CASSFSTNTEAFF,TGTGCCAGCAGCTTCTCCACCAACACTGAAGCTTTCTTT
TRBJ2-2,-,TRBV6-1,-,CASIKRAPTGELFF,TGTGCCAGCATCAAGCGGGCACCCACCGGGGAGCTGTTTTTT
TRBJ2-7,-,TRBV7-2,TRBD2,CASSVGTRYEQYF,TGTGCCAGCAGCGTCGGGACTAGATACGAGCAGTACTTC
TRBJ2-7,few,TRBV5-1,-,CASSLRQDSYEQYF,TGCGCCAGCAGCTTAAGACAGGATTCCTACGAGCAGTACTTC
TRBJ2-2,-,TRBV1,-,CTSSRKREDGELFF,TGCACCAGCAGTCGGAAGCGGGAAGACGGGGAGCTGTTTTTT
TRBJ2-7,-,TRBV6-5,-,CASSAEGPRLYEQYF,TGTGCCAGCAGTGCAGAGGGCCCTCGTCTGTACGAGCAGTACTTC
TRBJ2-2,-,TRBV19,-,CATGQINTGELFF,TGTGCCACCGGACAGATAAACACCGGGGAGCTGTTTTTT
TRBJ2-7,-,TRBV6-5,-,CASSYSYSYEQYF,TGTGCCAGCAGTTACTCTTATTCCTACGAGCAGTACTTC
TRBJ1-2,-,TRBV5-4,TRBD1,CASSSKTGGNYGYTF,TGTGCCAGCAGCTCCAAGACAGGGGGCAACTATGGCTACACCTTC
TRBJ2-5,few,TRBV29-1,TRBD2,CSGRSGGGETQYF,TGCAGCGGCCGGTCGGGAGGAGGAGAGACCCAGTACTTC
TRBJ2-7,-,TRBV28,TRBD2,CASTVGLAGPPRYF,TGTGCCAGCACCGTGGGGCTAGCGGGCCCACCGCGGTACTTC
TRBJ2-5,-,TRBV10-2,TRBD2,CASSELKEAGMGVETQYF,TGCGCCAGCAGTGAGTTGAAGGAAGCGGGGATGGGGGTGGAGACCCAGTACTTC
TRBJ2-5,-,TRBV18,-,CASSPSAVETQYF,TGTGCCAGCTCACCAAGCGCGGTAGAGACCCAGTACTTC
TRBJ2-7,-,TRBV5-1,-,CASSAPTLIYRGEQYF,TGCGCCAGCAGCGCTCCCACCCTTATCTATCGGGGAGAGCAGTACTTC
TRBJ1-4,-,TRBV19,-,CASSIENEKLFF,TGTGCCAGTAGTATAGAAAATGAAAAACTGTTTTTT
TRBJ2-5,-,TRBV5-1,-,CASSSYRALETQYF,TGCGCCAGCAGTTCCTACAGGGCTTTAGAGACCCAGTACTTC
TRBJ2-1,-,TRBV6-1,TRBD1,CASSVGTGVLYEQFF,TGTGCCAGCAGTGTGGGGACAGGGGTTTTGTATGAGCAGTTCTTC
TRBJ2-6,-,TRBV4-3,-,CASSQSGSSGANVLTF,TGCGCCAGCAGCCAATCGGGGTCGTCTGGGGCCAACGTCCTGACTTTC
TRBJ2-5,-,TRBV12-5,TRBD2,CASGLGREGQETQYF,TGTGCTAGTGGTTTAGGGCGGGAGGGGCAAGAGACCCAGTACTTC
TRBJ1-1,-,TRBV30,-,CAWSVTFGVPINSQRDEAFF,TGTGCCTGGAGTGTAACATTCGGGGTACCTATAAACTCTCAACGGGATGAAGCTTTCTTT
TRBJ1-1,-,TRBV5-1,-,CASSLEGIQTEAFF,TGCGCCAGCAGCTTGGAGGGCATTCAGACTGAAGCTTTCTTT
TRBJ2-3,-,TRBV16,-,CASSQWAVTDTQYF,TGTGCCAGCAGCCAATGGGCCGTCACAGATACGCAGTATTTT
TRBJ1-1,once,TRBV7-9,-,CASSPGRGGVKTEAFF,TGTGCCAGCAGCCCGGGCCGGGGGGGCGTAAAAACTGAAGCTTTCTTT
TRBJ2-1,-,TRBV27,TRBD2,CASSLSTSGAEQFF,TGTGCCAGCAGTTTAAGTACTAGCGGGGCTGAGCAGTTCTTC
TRBJ1-2,-,TRBV6-4,-,CASRTSPQGGGYTF,TGTGCCAGCAGAACGTCGCCACAGGGAGGTGGCTACACCTTC
TRBJ2-7,-,TRBV4-3,-,CASSRDTALPSYEQYF,TGCGCCAGCAGCCGGGACACCGCCTTGCCTTCCTACGAGCAGTACTTC
TRBJ2-3,-,TRBV5-1,-,CASKSTDTQYF,TGCGCCAGCAAGAGCACAGATACGCAGTATTTT
TRBJ2-2,-,TRBV7-9,-,CASSPWTNKNTGELFF,TGTGCCAGCAGCCCGTGGACTAATAAAAACACCGGGGAGCTGTTTTTT
TRBJ2-7,-,TRBV7-8,TRBD2,CASSLTGGPNEQYF,TGTGCCAGCAGCTTAACGGGAGGGCCCAACGAGCAGTACTTC